The 18 T cell receptor beta chains in this list originate from one sample, sequenced in a study of blood T cell repertoires in COVID-19. Measured with immunoSEQ multiplex PCR; TCRdb has only the in-frame clones, and not every one. Of approximately 70,000 clones detected, approximately 86% appear once; the ten largest clones hold around 13%. The material sequenced was peripheral blood. The receptors come from a woman aged 60 to 75 with acute or convalescent COVID-19.

The chain joins TRBV30 to TRBJ1-4; D call uncertain. Trimming shortened V by 3 bases and J by 1 base, and 6 bases separated the two germline ends. Germline CDR1 is GTSNPN and CDR2 is SVGIG (reference sequence). This CDR3 has 13 amino acids. CDR3 nucleotide sequence: TGTGCCTGGAGCAGAAGAACTAATGAAAAACTGTTTTTT. Translating it yields CAWSRRTNEKLFF. The full variable domain, in which reference TRBV30 and TRBJ1-4 provide the parts outside the CDR3, is SQTIHQWPATLVQPVGSPLSLECTVEGTSNPNLYWYRQAAGRGLQLLFYSVGIGQISSEVPQNLSASRPQDRQFILSSKKLLLSDSGFYLCAWSRRTNEKLFFGSGTQLSVL.

The genes are TRBV3-1 (or the pseudogene TRBV3-2) and TRBJ1-4; 7 bases line up with TRBD1. V trimming: 4 bases; J trimming: 6 bases; junction bases outside the gene matches: 8. This CDR3 comprises 15 residues. Germline values: CDR1 LGHDT, CDR2 YNNKEL (reference sequence). The CDR3 reads CASSPRQGGYEKLFF. The CDR3 DNA reads as TGTGCCAGCAGCCCCCGACAGGGCGGGTATGAAAAACTGTTTTTT.

The V gene is TRBV28, the J gene TRBJ2-3; D call uncertain. CDR1 and CDR2 (germline): MDHEN, SYDVKM. This CDR3 is 14 amino acids long. V was shortened by 1 base and J by 2 bases, with 7 bases between the two germline ends. The CDR3 sequence is CASSLLLYTDTQYF. The CDR3 nucleotides read TGTGCCAGCAGTTTATTGCTATACACAGATACGCAGTATTTT. Together with reference TRBV28 and TRBJ2-3, the CDR3 gives the full variable domain: DVKVTQSSRYLVKRTGEKVFLECVQDMDHENMFWYRQDPGLGLRLIYFSYDVKMKEKGDIPEGYSVSREKKERFSLILESASTNQTSMYLCASSLLLYTDTQYFGPGTRLTVL.

The chain is built from TRBV3-1 (or the pseudogene TRBV3-2) and TRBJ1-2; D is undetermined. CDR3 length: 12 residues. V gave up 4 bases and J gave up 4 bases, with 7 bases separating them. CDR1 LGHDT and CDR2 YNNKEL come from the germline V gene (reference sequence). The CDR3 coding sequence is TGTGCCAGCAGCCGGCAAGTCTATGGCTACACCTTC. Translating it yields CASSRQVYGYTF.

The V call is TRBV19, the J call TRBJ2-1, with 11 bases identical to TRBD2. The V gene end was trimmed by 6 bases and the J gene end by 5 bases; junction bases not matched to a gene: 15. Germline V gene sequence: CDR1 LNHDA, CDR2 SQIVND (reference sequence). CDR3 length: 18 residues. The CDR3 spells CASRPPQSTSGADNEQFF. The CDR3 DNA reads as TGTGCCAGTAGGCCGCCTCAATCGACTAGCGGGGCAGACAATGAGCAGTTCTTC.

This clone showed up just once. The V gene is TRBV6-1, the J gene TRBJ2-3, with 7 bases lining up with TRBD1. Germline loops: CDR1 MNHNS, CDR2 SASEGT. There are 15 residues in the CDR3. V lost 2 bases to trimming and J lost 1 base; unmatched junction nucleotides: 3. The CDR3 spells CASSERTGRTDTQYF. In DNA, the CDR3 is TGTGCCAGCAGTGAAAGGACAGGACGCACAGATACGCAGTATTTT.

V gene TRBV6-5 combines with J gene TRBJ1-1, with D uncertain. This CDR3 is 13 amino acids long. Trimming shortened V by 8 bases and J by 0 bases, and 10 bases separated the two germline ends. Germline-derived CDR1 and CDR2 are MNHEY and SVGAGI. The CDR3 is CASGGQMNTEAFF. Written as DNA, the CDR3 is TGTGCCAGCGGAGGGCAGATGAACACTGAAGCTTTCTTT.

The V call is TRBV7-2, the J call TRBJ2-1; 12 nucleotides match TRBD2. In germline, CDR1 is SGHTA, CDR2 FQGNSA. The CDR3 loop spans 15 amino acids. V dropped 6 bases and J dropped 0; count of bases not matched to a gene: 0. The CDR3 loop reads CASRLAGGSYNEQFF. The CDR3, as DNA: TGTGCCAGCAGACTAGCGGGGGGCTCCTACAATGAGCAGTTCTTC.

The gene calls are TRBV5-1 and TRBJ1-1; unclear D gene. Trimming removed 0 bases at V and 1 base at J, with 7 bases between. The CDR3 sequence is 14 residues long. Germline-derived CDR1 and CDR2 are SGHRS and YFSETQ. The DNA of the CDR3 is TGCGCCAGCAGCTTGGAAAACAAGAACACTGAAGCTTTCTTT. This sequence encodes CASSLENKNTEAFF.

This chain links TRBV29-1 with TRBJ2-5; D might be TRBD1 (5 bases). CDR1 and CDR2 from the germline V gene are SQVTM and ANQGSEA. The CDR3 consists of 13 residues. V lost 4 bases and J 0 bases, leaving 9 bases between the germline ends. The CDR3 region is CSVARAYQETQYF. The CDR3 DNA is TGCAGCGTTGCCAGGGCGTACCAAGAGACCCAGTACTTC. Combining the CDR3 with reference TRBV29-1 and TRBJ2-5 gives the whole variable domain SAVISQKPSRDICQRGTSLTIQCQVDSQVTMMFWYRQQPGQSLTLIATANQGSEATYESGFVIDKFPISRPNLTFSTLTVSNMSPEDSSIYLCSVARAYQETQYFGPGTRLLVL.

This clone was found once. The chain links TRBV20-1 to TRBJ1-4, with TRBD1 as a possible D gene (5 bases). The V gene's germline CDR1 is DFQATT and CDR2 SNEGSKA (reference sequence). Trimming cost V 3 bases and J 0 bases, with 11 bases left between them. This CDR3 region has 15 residues. CDR3 DNA: TGCAGTGCTAGTGCCCTAGGGGCAACTAATGAAAAACTGTTTTTT. As protein: CSASALGATNEKLFF.

This clone appeared a single time. The rearrangement uses TRBV7-8 and TRBJ2-5, with 7 positions matching TRBD1. This CDR3 is 16 amino acids long. The V segment lost 5 bases and the J segment 5 bases; nucleotides outside the gene matches: 14. Germline CDR1 and CDR2: SGHVS and FQNEAQ. Here the CDR3 reads CASSNRDSPVSETQYF. CDR3 nucleotide sequence: TGTGCCAGCAGCAACCGGGACAGCCCTGTTAGCGAGACCCAGTACTTC.

The chain uses TRBV9 and TRBJ1-6, with D possibly TRBD1 on 5 matching bases. V lost 1 base to trimming and J lost 0 bases, with 11 bases between them. The CDR3 consists of 17 residues. The germline V gene encodes CDR1 SGDLS and CDR2 YYNGEE. The CDR3 DNA reads as TGTGCCAGCAGCGTATATGACAGCCTCTCCTATAATTCACCCCTCCACTTT. It codes for CASSVYDSLSYNSPLHF.

This clone was seen a handful of times. The rearrangement links TRBV19 to TRBJ1-1; 7 bases line up with TRBD1. CDR1 is LNHDA and CDR2 is SQIVND in the germline V gene (reference sequence). Losses at the gene ends were 2 bases for V and 5 bases for J; bases not matched to a gene: 11. The length of the CDR3 is 16 residues. As DNA, the CDR3 is TGTGCCAGTAGTATACCCCAACCGACAGGGAGGACTGAAGCTTTCTTT. Its translation is CASSIPQPTGRTEAFF.

V gene TRBV2 combines with J gene TRBJ2-2; TRBD1 agrees at 7 bases. Germline CDR1 is SNHLY and CDR2 is FYNNEI. With V trimmed by 5 bases and J by 4 bases, 1 base remained unmatched. This CDR3 has 13 residues. For the CDR3, the DNA is TGTGCCAGCAGTAACAGGGGCACCGGGGAGCTGTTTTTT. As protein: CASSNRGTGELFF.

V usage is TRBV19 and J usage is TRBJ2-1; a possible D gene is TRBD1 (6 bases). CDR1 is LNHDA and CDR2 is SQIVND in the germline V gene (reference sequence). The CDR3 is made up of 14 amino acids. V lost 5 bases, J lost 2 bases, and 10 bases lay in between. CDR3 sequence reads: CASSPSGAYNEQFF. The CDR3 DNA sequence: TGTGCCAGTAGTCCCTCAGGGGCCTACAATGAGCAGTTCTTC.

This sequence joins TRBV11-2 and TRBJ1-2; tentative D call: TRBD1 (6 bases). The CDR3 has 15 residues. The V and J ends lost 1 base and 2 bases respectively, with 11 bases between them. Germline loops: CDR1 SGHAT, CDR2 FQNNGV. The CDR3 coding sequence is TGTGCCAGCAGCTTAGGATCAGGGGCGAACTATGGCTACACCTTC. This sequence encodes CASSLGSGANYGYTF.

CDR3 sequence reads: CASQGEVKGYTF. As DNA, the CDR3 is TGTGCCAGTCAAGGGGAGGTGAAAGGCTACACCTTC. The chain combines TRBV19 with TRBJ1-2; TRBD1 might be the D (5 bases). CDR3 length: 12 amino acids. Germline V gene lookup returns CDR1 LNHDA and CDR2 SQIVND (reference sequence). With 8 bases removed from V and 8 bases from J, the gap between germline ends came to 15 bases.